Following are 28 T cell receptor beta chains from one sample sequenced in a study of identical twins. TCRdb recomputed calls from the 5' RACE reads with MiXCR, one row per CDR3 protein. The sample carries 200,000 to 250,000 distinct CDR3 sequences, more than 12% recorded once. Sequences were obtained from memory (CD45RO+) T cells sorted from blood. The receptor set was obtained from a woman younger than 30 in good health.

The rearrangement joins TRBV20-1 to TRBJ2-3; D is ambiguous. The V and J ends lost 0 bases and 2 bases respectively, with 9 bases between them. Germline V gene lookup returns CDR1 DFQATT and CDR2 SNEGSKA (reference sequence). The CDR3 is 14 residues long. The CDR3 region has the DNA TGCAGTGCTAGAGATACCGGCTCCACAGATACGCAGTATTTT. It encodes CSARDTGSTDTQYF.

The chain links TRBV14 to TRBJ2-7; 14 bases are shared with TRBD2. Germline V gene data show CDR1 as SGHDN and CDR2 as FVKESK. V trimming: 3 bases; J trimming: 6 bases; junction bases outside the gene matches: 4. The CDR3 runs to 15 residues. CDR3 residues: CASSQGLAGVSEQYF. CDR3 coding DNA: TGTGCCAGCAGCCAGGGACTAGCGGGAGTTAGCGAGCAGTACTTC.

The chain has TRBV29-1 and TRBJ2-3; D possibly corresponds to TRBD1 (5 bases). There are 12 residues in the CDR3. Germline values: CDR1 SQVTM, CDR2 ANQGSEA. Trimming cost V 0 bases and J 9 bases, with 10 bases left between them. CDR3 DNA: TGCAGCGTTGAAGACAGCCCAGGGACGCAGTATTTT. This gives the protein CSVEDSPGTQYF.

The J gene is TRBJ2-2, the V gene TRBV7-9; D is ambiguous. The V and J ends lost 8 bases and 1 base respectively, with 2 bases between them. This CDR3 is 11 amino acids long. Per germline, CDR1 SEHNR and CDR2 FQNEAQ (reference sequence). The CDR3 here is CASGNTGELFF. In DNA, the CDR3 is TGTGCCAGCGGGAACACCGGGGAGCTGTTTTTT.

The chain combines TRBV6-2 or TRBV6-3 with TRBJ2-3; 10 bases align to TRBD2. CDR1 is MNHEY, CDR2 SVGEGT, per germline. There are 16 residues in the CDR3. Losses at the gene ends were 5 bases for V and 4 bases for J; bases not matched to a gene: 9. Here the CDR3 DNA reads TGTGCCAGCAGTCCTCGAGGGCTAGCGGGAGCAGATACGCAGTATTTT. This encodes CASSPRGLAGADTQYF.

CDR3 sequence reads: CSVGGGETQYF. The CDR3, as DNA: TGCAGCGTCGGCGGGGGGGAGACCCAGTACTTC. The chain couples TRBV29-1 to TRBJ2-5, with 8 bases matching TRBD2. Germline trimming cut 6 bases from V and 5 bases from J; bases unmatched to any gene: 2. This CDR3 has 11 residues. Per the germline V gene, CDR1 is SQVTM and CDR2 is ANQGSEA.

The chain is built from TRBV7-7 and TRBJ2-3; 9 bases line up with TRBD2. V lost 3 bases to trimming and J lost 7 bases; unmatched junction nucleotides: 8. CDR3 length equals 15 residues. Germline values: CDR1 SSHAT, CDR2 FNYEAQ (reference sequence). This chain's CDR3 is CASSLTSGSSNTQYF. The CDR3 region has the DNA TGTGCCAGCAGCTTGACTAGCGGCTCGTCAAATACGCAGTATTTT.

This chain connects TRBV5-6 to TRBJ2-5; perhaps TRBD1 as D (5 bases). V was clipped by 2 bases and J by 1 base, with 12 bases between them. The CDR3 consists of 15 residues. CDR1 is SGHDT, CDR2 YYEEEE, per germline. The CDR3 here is CASSFPGHLQETQYF. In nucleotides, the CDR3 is TGTGCCAGCAGCTTTCCAGGACACCTCCAAGAGACCCAGTACTTC. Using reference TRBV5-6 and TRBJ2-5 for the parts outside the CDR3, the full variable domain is DAGVTQSPTHLIKTRGQQVTLRCSPKSGHDTVSWYQQALGQGPQFIFQYYEEEERQRGNFPDRFSGHQFPNYSSELNVNALLLGDSALYLCASSFPGHLQETQYFGPGTRLLVL.

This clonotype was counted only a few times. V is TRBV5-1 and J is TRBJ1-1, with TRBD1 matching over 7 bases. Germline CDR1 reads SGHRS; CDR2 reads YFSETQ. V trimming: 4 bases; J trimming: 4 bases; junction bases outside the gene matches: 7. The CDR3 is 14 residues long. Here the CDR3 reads CASSTDRAGTEAFF. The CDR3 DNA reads TGCGCCAGCAGCACAGACAGGGCAGGCACTGAAGCTTTCTTT.

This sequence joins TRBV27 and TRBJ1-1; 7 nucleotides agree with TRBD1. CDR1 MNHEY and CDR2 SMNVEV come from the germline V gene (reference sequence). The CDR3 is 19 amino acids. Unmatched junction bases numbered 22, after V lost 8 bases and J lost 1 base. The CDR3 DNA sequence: TGTGCCAGCCCTGGAGGTAGGGGGCTGATGGAGTATTGGAACACTGAAGCTTTCTTT. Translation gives CASPGGRGLMEYWNTEAFF.

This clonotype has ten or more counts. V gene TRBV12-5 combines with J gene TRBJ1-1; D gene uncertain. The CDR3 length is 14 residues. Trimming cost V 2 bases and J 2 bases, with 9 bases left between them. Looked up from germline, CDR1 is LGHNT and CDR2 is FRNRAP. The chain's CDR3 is CASGLNTRNTEAFF. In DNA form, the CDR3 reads TGTGCTAGTGGTTTGAACACAAGAAACACTGAAGCTTTCTTT.

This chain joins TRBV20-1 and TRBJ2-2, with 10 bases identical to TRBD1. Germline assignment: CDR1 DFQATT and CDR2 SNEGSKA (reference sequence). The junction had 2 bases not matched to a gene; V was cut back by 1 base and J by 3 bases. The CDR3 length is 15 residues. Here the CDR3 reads CSARAGQGDTGELFF. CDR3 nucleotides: TGCAGTGCTAGAGCTGGACAGGGGGACACCGGGGAGCTGTTTTTT.

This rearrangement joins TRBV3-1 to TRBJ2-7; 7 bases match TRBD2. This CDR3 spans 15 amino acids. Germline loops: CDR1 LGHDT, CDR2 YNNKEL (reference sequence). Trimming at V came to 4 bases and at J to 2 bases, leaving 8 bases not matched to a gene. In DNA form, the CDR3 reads TGTGCCAGCAGCCCGCGAGTAGCGGGCCCCTACGAGCAGTACTTC. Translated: CASSPRVAGPYEQYF.

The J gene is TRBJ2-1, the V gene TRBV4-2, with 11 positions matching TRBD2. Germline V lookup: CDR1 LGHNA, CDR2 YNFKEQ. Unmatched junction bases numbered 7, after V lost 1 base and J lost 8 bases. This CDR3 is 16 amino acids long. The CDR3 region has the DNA TGTGCCAGCAGCCAAGGGGTAGCGGGGGGGCCCGATGAGCAGTTCTTC. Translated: CASSQGVAGGPDEQFF.

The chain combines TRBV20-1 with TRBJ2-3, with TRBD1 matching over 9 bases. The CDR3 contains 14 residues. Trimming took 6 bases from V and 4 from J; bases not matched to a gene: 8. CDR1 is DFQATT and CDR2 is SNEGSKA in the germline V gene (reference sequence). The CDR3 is CSATGTGSSDTQYF. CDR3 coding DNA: TGCAGTGCGACCGGGACAGGGTCTTCAGATACGCAGTATTTT.

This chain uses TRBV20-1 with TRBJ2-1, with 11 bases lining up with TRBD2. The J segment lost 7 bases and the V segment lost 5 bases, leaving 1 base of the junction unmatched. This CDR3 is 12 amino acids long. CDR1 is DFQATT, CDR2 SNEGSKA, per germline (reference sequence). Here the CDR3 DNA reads TGCAGTGCTGCTAGCGGGGGGAATGAGCAGTTCTTC. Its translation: CSAASGGNEQFF.

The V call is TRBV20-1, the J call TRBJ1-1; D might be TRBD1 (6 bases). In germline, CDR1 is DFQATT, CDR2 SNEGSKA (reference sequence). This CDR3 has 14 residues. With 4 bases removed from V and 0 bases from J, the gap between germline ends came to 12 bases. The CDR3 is CSATRQALNTEAFF. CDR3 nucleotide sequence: TGCAGTGCTACCCGACAGGCATTGAACACTGAAGCTTTCTTT.

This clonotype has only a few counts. The DNA for the CDR3 is TGTGCCAGCAGCTTAGACGGTTTCGCAAAGACCTTCTTT. Protein: CASSLDGFAKTFF. The V call is TRBV7-9, the J call TRBJ1-1, with D unresolved. V shed 1 base and J shed 14 bases, with 17 bases lying between them. This CDR3 is 13 amino acids long. CDR1 SEHNR and CDR2 FQNEAQ come from the germline V gene (reference sequence).

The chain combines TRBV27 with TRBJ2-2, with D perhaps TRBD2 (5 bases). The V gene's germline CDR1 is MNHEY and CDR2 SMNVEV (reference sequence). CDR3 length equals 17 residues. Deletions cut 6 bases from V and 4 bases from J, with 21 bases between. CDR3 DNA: TGTGCCAGCAGCCTTTTGAGCGGCAGCCAATTCACCGGGGAGCTGTTTTTT. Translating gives CASSLLSGSQFTGELFF.

DNA for the CDR3: TGTGCCAGCCCTCACGGGATACGGTATAGCAATCAGCCCCAGCATTTT. Its protein product is CASPHGIRYSNQPQHF. The rearrangement uses TRBV21-1 and TRBJ1-5. TRBV21-1 is classified as a pseudogene. The CDR3 extends over 16 amino acids.

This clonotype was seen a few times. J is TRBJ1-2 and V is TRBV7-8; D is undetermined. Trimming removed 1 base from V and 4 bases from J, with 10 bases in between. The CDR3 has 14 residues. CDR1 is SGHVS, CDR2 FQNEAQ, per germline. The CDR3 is CASSLEGRSYGYTF. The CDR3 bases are TGTGCCAGCAGCTTAGAGGGCAGGTCCTATGGCTACACCTTC.

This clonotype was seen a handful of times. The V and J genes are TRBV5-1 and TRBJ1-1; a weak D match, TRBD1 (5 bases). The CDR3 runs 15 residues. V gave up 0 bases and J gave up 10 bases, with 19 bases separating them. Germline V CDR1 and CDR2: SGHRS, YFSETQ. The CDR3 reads CASSLGQDGGWGAFF. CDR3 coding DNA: TGCGCCAGCAGCTTGGGCCAAGACGGGGGTTGGGGAGCTTTCTTT.

CDR3 sequence reads: CASSPTTGTNTEAFF. The CDR3, as DNA: TGTGCCAGCAGTCCTACGACGGGAACGAACACTGAAGCTTTCTTT. This chain joins TRBV6-1 and TRBJ1-1; D is uncertain. The length of the CDR3 is 15 residues. Trimming pared 5 bases from V and 1 base from J, leaving 14 bases between. Germline CDR1 MNHNS, CDR2 SASEGT.

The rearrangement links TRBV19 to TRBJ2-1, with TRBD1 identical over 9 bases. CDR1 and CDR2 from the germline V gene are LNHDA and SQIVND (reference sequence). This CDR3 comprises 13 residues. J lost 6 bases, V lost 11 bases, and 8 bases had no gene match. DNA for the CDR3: TGTGCCTTAGGGACAGGGCGATCCAATGAGCAGTTCTTC. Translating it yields CALGTGRSNEQFF. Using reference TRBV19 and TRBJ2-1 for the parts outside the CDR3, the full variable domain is DGGITQSPKYLFRKEGQNVTLSCEQNLNHDAMYWYRQDPGQGLRLIYYSQIVNDFQKGDIAEGYSVSREKKESFPLTVTSAQKNPTAFYLCALGTGRSNEQFFGPGTRLTVL.

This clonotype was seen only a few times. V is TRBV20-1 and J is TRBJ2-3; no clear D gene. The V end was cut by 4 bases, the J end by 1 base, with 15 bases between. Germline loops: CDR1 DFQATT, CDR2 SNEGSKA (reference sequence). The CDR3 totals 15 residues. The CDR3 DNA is TGCAGTGCTACCCCCAAGAGCCGGGGCACAGATACGCAGTATTTT. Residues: CSATPKSRGTDTQYF.

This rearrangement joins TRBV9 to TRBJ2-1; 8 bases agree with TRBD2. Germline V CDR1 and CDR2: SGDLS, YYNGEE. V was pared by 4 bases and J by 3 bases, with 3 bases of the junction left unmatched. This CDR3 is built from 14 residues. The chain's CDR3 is CASSPGTSYNEQFF. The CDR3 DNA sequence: TGTGCCAGCAGCCCAGGGACTAGCTACAATGAGCAGTTCTTC.

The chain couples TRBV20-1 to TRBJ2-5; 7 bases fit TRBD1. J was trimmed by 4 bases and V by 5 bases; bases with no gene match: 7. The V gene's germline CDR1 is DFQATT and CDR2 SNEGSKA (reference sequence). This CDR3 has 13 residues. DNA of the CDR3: TGCAGTGCTTGGACAGGATGGGGAGAGACCCAGTACTTC. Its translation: CSAWTGWGETQYF.

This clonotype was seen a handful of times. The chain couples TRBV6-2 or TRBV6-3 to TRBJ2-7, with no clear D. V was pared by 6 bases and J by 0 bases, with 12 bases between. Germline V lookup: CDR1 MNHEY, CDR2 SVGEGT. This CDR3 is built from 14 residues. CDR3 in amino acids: CASSWWQLSYEQYF. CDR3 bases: TGTGCCAGCAGCTGGTGGCAGCTCTCCTACGAGCAGTACTTC.